This TCR beta chain was sequenced during a study of cytomegalovirus exposure and HLA in healthy donors. In this sample, this clone turned up once. The antigen remains unidentified. V was shortened by 1 base and J by 4 bases, with 10 bases between the two germline ends. From germline, CDR1 is SEHNR and CDR2 FQNEAQ (reference sequence). This CDR3 comprises 14 residues. Whole-study results and caveats: Accurate predictions that matched the HLA-A and HLA-B alleles of most subjects were reportedly made from TCR beta sequences. The authors listed 150 to 200 TCR beta chains as cytomegalovirus-associated. Reportedly, a later analysis found an Asian-associated ancestry cluster had fewer N-insertions than the roughly 700-donor mean.

In the PCR, 60 Vbeta and 13 Jbeta primers were used. Assay: immunoSEQ multiplex PCR; the TCRdb copy retains only in-frame clones and omits some. The table lists approximately 100,000 clones, around 84% of them singletons. The chain carries TRBV7-9 and TRBJ1-2; D perhaps matches TRBD1 (5 bases). Sample: PBMCs. This sequence was found in a woman between 18 and 29 years old in good health and CMV-seronegative. As DNA, the CDR3 is TGTGCCAGCAGCTTAGGTGGGGCCCTCTATGGCTACACCTTC. Amino acid sequence: CASSLGGALYGYTF.